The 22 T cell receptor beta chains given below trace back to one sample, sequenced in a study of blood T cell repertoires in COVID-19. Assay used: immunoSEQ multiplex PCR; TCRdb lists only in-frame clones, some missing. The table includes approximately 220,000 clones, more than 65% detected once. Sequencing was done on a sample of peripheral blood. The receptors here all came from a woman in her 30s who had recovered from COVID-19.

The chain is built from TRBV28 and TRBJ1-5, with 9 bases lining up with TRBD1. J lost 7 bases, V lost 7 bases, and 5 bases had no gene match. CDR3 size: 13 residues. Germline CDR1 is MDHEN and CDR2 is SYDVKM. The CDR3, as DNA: TGTGCCAGCACGACAGGGGGGGGACAGCCCCAGCATTTT. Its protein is CASTTGGGQPQHF. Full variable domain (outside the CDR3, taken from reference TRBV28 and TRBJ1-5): DVKVTQSSRYLVKRTGEKVFLECVQDMDHENMFWYRQDPGLGLRLIYFSYDVKMKEKGDIPEGYSVSREKKERFSLILESASTNQTSMYLCASTTGGGQPQHFGDGTRLSIL.

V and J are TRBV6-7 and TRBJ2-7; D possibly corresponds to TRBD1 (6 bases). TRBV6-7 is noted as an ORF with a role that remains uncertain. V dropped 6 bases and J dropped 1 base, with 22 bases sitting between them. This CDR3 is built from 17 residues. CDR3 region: CASRVPPGHHRSYEQYF. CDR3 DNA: TGTGCCAGCAGGGTCCCCCCGGGACACCACCGATCCTACGAGCAGTACTTC.

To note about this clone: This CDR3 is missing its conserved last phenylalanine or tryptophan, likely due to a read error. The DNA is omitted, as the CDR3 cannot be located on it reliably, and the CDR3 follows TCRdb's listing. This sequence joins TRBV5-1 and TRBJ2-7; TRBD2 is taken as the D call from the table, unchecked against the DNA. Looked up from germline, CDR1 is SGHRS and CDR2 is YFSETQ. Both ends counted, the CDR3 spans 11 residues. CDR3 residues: CASSLALAGGK.

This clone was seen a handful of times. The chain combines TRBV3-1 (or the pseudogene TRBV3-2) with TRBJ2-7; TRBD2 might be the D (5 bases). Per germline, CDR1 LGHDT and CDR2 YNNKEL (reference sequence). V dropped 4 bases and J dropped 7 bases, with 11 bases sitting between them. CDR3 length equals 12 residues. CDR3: CASSPFTGEQYF. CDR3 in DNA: TGTGCCAGCAGCCCGTTCACGGGGGAGCAGTACTTC.

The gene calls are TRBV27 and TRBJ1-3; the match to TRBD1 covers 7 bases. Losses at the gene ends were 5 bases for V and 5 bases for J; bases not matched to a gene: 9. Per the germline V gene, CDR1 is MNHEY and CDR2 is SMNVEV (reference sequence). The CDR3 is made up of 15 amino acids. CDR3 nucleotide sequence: TGTGCCAGCAGTCCTCAAGGGGGCGGTCGAAACACCATATATTTT. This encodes CASSPQGGGRNTIYF.

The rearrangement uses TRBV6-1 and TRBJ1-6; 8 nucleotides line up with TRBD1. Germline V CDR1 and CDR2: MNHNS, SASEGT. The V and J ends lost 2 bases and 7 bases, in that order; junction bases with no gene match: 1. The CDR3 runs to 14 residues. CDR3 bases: TGTGCCAGCAGTGAACACAGGGGGAATTCACCCCTCCACTTT. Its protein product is CASSEHRGNSPLHF.

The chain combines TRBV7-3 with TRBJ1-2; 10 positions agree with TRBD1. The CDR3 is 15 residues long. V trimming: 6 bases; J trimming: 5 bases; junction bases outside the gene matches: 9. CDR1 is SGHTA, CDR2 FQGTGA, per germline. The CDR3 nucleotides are TGTGCCAGCAGTTGGGGGCCGGGACAGGGGTATGGCTACACCTTC. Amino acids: CASSWGPGQGYGYTF.

The CDR3 loop reads CASTLSSQAPDTQYF. The CDR3 DNA reads as TGTGCCAGCACGTTATCTAGCCAAGCTCCAGATACGCAGTATTTT. The V gene is TRBV7-9, the J gene TRBJ2-3, with a weak D call TRBD2 (5 bases). Trimming cost V 7 bases and J 4 bases, with 18 bases left between them. The V gene's germline CDR1 is SEHNR and CDR2 FQNEAQ (reference sequence). This CDR3 is 15 amino acids long.

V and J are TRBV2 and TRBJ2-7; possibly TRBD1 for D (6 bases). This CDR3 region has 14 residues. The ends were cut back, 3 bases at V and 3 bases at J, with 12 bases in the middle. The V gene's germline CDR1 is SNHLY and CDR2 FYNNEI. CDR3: CASSDRRGHYEQYF. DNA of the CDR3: TGTGCCAGCAGTGATCGCAGGGGCCACTACGAGCAGTACTTC. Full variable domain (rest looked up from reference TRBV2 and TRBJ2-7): EPEVTQTPSHQVTQMGQEVILRCVPISNHLYFYWYRQILGQKVEFLVSFYNNEISEKSEIFDDQFSVERPDGSNFTLKIRSTKLEDSAMYFCASSDRRGHYEQYFGPGTRLTVT.

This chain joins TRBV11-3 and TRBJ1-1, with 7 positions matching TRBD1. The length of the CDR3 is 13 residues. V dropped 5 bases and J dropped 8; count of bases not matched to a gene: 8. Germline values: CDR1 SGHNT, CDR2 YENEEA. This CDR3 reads CASSPQRDSEAFF. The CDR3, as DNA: TGTGCCAGCAGCCCCCAGAGGGACAGCGAAGCTTTCTTT.

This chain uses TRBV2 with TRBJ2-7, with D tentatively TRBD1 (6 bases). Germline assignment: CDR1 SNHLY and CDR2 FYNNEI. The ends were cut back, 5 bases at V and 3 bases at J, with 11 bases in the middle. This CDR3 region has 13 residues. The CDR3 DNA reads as TGTGCCAGCAGTTCGGACAGATTCTACGAGCAGTACTTC. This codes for CASSSDRFYEQYF. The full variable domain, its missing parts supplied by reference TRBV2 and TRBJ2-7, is EPEVTQTPSHQVTQMGQEVILRCVPISNHLYFYWYRQILGQKVEFLVSFYNNEISEKSEIFDDQFSVERPDGSNFTLKIRSTKLEDSAMYFCASSSDRFYEQYFGPGTRLTVT.

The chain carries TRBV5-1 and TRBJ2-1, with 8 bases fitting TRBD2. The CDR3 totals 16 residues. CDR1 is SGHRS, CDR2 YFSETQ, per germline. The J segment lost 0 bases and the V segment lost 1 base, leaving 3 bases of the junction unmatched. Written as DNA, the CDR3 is TGCGCCAGCAGCTTGATGAGCGGGAGCTCCTACAATGAGCAGTTCTTC. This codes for CASSLMSGSSYNEQFF.

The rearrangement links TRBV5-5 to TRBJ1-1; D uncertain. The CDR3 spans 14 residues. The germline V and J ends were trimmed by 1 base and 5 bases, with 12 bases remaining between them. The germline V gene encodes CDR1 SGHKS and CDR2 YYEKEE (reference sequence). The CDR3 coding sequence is TGTGCCAGCAGCTTGAGAGGGCTACAAACTGAAGCTTTCTTT. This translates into CASSLRGLQTEAFF.

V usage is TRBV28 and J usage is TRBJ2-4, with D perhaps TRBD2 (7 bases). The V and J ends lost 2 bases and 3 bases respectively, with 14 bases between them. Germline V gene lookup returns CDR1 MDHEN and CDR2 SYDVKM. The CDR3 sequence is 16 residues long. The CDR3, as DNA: TGTGCCAGCAGTTTACCGGGGGGCTATGGCAAAAACATTCAGTACTTC. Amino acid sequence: CASSLPGGYGKNIQYF.

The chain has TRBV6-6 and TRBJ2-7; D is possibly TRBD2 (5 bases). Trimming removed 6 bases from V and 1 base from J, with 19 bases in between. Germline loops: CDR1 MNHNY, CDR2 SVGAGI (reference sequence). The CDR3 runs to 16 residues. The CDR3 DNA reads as TGTGCCAGCAGACGATCCTTAGCGCACCCTTCCTACGAGCAGTACTTC. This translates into CASRRSLAHPSYEQYF.

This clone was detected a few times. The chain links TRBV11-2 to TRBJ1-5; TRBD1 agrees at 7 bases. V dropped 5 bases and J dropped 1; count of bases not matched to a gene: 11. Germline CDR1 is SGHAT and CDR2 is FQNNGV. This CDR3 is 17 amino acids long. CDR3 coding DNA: TGTGCCAGCAGCCCCCGAGGGGGCGAGGGAAGCAATCAGCCCCAGCATTTT. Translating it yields CASSPRGGEGSNQPQHF.

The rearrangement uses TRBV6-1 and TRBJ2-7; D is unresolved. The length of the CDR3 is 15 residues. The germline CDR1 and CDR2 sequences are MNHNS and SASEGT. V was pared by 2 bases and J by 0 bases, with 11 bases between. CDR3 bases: TGTGCCAGCAGTGAACAAAGGAGAAGCTCCTACGAGCAGTACTTC. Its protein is CASSEQRRSSYEQYF.

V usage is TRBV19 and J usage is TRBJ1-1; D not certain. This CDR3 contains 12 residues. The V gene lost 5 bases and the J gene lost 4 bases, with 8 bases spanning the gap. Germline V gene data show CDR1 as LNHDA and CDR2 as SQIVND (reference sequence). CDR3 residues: CASSGSGTEAFF. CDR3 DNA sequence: TGTGCCAGTAGTGGTTCGGGCACTGAAGCTTTCTTT.

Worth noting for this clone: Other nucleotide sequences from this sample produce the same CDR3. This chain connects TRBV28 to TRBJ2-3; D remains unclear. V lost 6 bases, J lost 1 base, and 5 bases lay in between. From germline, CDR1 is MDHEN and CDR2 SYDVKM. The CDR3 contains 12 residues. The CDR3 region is CASSPRTDTQYF. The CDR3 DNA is TGTGCCAGCAGCCCTCGCACAGATACGCAGTATTTT. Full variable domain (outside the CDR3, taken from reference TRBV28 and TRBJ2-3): DVKVTQSSRYLVKRTGEKVFLECVQDMDHENMFWYRQDPGLGLRLIYFSYDVKMKEKGDIPEGYSVSREKKERFSLILESASTNQTSMYLCASSPRTDTQYFGPGTRLTVL.

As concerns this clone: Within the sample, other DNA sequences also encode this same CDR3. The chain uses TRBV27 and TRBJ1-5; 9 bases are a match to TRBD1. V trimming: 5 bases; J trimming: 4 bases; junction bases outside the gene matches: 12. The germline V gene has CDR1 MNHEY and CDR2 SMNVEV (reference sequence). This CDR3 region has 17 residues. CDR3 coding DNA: TGTGCCAGCAGTCCTTTCGGGACAGGGATACAGAATCAGCCCCAGCATTTT. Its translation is CASSPFGTGIQNQPQHF.

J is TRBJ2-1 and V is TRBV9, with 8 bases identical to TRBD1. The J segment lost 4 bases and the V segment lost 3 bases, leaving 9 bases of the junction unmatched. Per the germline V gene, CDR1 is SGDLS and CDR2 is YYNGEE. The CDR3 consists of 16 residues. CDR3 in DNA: TGTGCCAGCAGCGCGACAGGGGTCACTATTTACAATGAGCAGTTCTTC. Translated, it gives CASSATGVTIYNEQFF. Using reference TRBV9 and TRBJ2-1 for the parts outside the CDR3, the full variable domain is DSGVTQTPKHLITATGQRVTLRCSPRSGDLSVYWYQQSLDQGLQFLIQYYNGEERAKGNILERFSAQQFPDLHSELNLSSLELGDSALYFCASSATGVTIYNEQFFGPGTRLTVL.

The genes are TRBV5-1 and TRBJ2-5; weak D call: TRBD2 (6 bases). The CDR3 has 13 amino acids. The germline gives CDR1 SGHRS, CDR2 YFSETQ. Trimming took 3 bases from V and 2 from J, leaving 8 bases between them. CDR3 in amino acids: CASSSSEQETQYF. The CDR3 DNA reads TGCGCCAGCAGCTCTAGCGAGCAAGAGACCCAGTACTTC.